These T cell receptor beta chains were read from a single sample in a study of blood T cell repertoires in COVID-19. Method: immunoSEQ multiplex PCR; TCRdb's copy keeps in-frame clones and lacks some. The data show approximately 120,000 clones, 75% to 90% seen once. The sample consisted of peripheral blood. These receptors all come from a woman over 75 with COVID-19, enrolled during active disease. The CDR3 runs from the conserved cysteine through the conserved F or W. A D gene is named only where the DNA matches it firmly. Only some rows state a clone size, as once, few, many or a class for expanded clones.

CDR3nt: TGTGCCAGCAGCTCAGGGACTAGCGGGAGTGATACGCAGTATTTT
CDR3aa: CASSSGTSGSDTQYF
abundance: .
d_gene: TRBD2
v_gene: TRBV5-8
j_gene: TRBJ2-3

CDR3nt: TGTGCCAGCAGTGAAAAGGGACACCCGAACACCGGGGAGCTGTTTTTT
CDR3aa: CASSEKGHPNTGELFF
abundance: .
d_gene: .
v_gene: TRBV2
j_gene: TRBJ2-2

CDR3nt: TGTGCCAGCAGTTCCAACAGGCTTATCGGCACAGATACGCAGTATTTT
CDR3aa: CASSSNRLIGTDTQYF
abundance: .
d_gene: .
v_gene: TRBV27
j_gene: TRBJ2-3

CDR3nt: TGTGCCAGCAGCCTCGGACCGGACTGGCCTCAGCCCCAGCATTTT
CDR3aa: CASSLGPDWPQPQHF
abundance: .
d_gene: .
v_gene: TRBV7-8
j_gene: TRBJ1-5

CDR3nt: TGTGCCAGCAGTGCCCGGGACAGGGGGATCAATGAGCAGTTCTTC
CDR3aa: CASSARDRGINEQFF
abundance: .
d_gene: TRBD1
v_gene: TRBV28
j_gene: TRBJ2-1

CDR3nt: TGTGCCAGCAGCTTCGGGGATTTCCTGAATGAGCAGTTCTTC
CDR3aa: CASSFGDFLNEQFF
abundance: .
d_gene: .
v_gene: TRBV7-2
j_gene: TRBJ2-1

CDR3nt: TGTGCCAGCAGCCGTACCCTAGCGTCCGGGGAGCTGTTTTTT
CDR3aa: CASSRTLASGELFF
abundance: .
d_gene: .
v_gene: TRBV3-1/TRBV3-2
j_gene: TRBJ2-2

CDR3nt: TGCGCCAGCAGCTGGACAGGGGACACAGATACGCAGTATTTT
CDR3aa: CASSWTGDTDTQYF
abundance: .
d_gene: TRBD1
v_gene: TRBV5-1
j_gene: TRBJ2-3

CDR3nt: TGTGCCAGTAGTAAGGGGACTCTTAACACCGGGGAGCTGTTTTTT
CDR3aa: CASSKGTLNTGELFF
abundance: .
d_gene: .
v_gene: TRBV19
j_gene: TRBJ2-2

CDR3nt: TGTGCCAGCAGCTTAGGACAGGGGACGAGTGGCTACACCTTC
CDR3aa: CASSLGQGTSGYTF
abundance: once
d_gene: TRBD1
v_gene: TRBV11-2
j_gene: TRBJ1-2

CDR3nt: TGTGCCAGTAGTGCCGATCGACAGGGCACTGAAGCTTTCTTT
CDR3aa: CASSADRQGTEAFF
abundance: .
d_gene: TRBD1
v_gene: TRBV19
j_gene: TRBJ1-1

CDR3nt: TGTGCCAGCAGCCAAATGGGAGCGGGAGCCAATGAGCAGTTCTTC
CDR3aa: CASSQMGAGANEQFF
abundance: .
d_gene: TRBD2
v_gene: TRBV9
j_gene: TRBJ2-1

CDR3nt: TGTGCCAGCAGCTTCCGAACGGGACAGGGGATCTACGAGCAGTACTTC
CDR3aa: CASSFRTGQGIYEQYF
abundance: .
d_gene: TRBD1
v_gene: TRBV11-2
j_gene: TRBJ2-7

CDR3nt: TGTGCCAGCAGTTACAGGGGAAACCAGCCCCAGCATTTT
CDR3aa: CASSYRGNQPQHF
abundance: .
d_gene: .
v_gene: TRBV6-5
j_gene: TRBJ1-5

CDR3nt: TGCGCCAGCAGCGACTCTCCAATTTACAATGAGCAGTTCTTC
CDR3aa: CASSDSPIYNEQFF
abundance: .
d_gene: .
v_gene: TRBV5-1
j_gene: TRBJ2-1

CDR3nt: TGTGCCAGCAGTTACCGTTGGACAGGAAACTATGGCTACACCTTC
CDR3aa: CASSYRWTGNYGYTF
abundance: .
d_gene: TRBD1
v_gene: TRBV6-5
j_gene: TRBJ1-2

CDR3nt: TGTGCCAGCAGTCCAAGATCGGGTAACAATCAGCCCCAGCATTTT
CDR3aa: CASSPRSGNNQPQHF
abundance: .
d_gene: .
v_gene: TRBV28
j_gene: TRBJ1-5

CDR3nt: TGTGCCAGCAGCCGAGACAGAGCCTACAATGAGCAGTTCTTC
CDR3aa: CASSRDRAYNEQFF
abundance: once
d_gene: .
v_gene: TRBV7-8
j_gene: TRBJ2-1

CDR3nt: TGTGCCAGCAGTTACGCCACAGAGAACACTGAAGCTTTCTTT
CDR3aa: CASSYATENTEAFF
abundance: .
d_gene: .
v_gene: TRBV6-6
j_gene: TRBJ1-1

CDR3nt: TGTGCCAGCAGTGAGACAGGGCATGGCACCTATGGCTACACCTTC
CDR3aa: CASSETGHGTYGYTF
abundance: .
d_gene: TRBD1
v_gene: TRBV2
j_gene: TRBJ1-2

CDR3nt: TGTGCCAGTAGTCTACTAGATCGGAACACCGGGGAGCTGTTTTTT
CDR3aa: CASSLLDRNTGELFF
abundance: .
d_gene: .
v_gene: TRBV19
j_gene: TRBJ2-2

CDR3nt: TGCGCCAGCAGCTTGGCCCCGACCCGGGTAGAGACCCAGTACTTC
CDR3aa: CASSLAPTRVETQYF
abundance: .
d_gene: .
v_gene: TRBV5-1
j_gene: TRBJ2-5

CDR3nt: TGTGCCAGTAGTCGCGGACTAGCGGGAGGGAGTGAGACCCAGTACTTC
CDR3aa: CASSRGLAGGSETQYF
abundance: .
d_gene: TRBD2
v_gene: TRBV19
j_gene: TRBJ2-5

CDR3nt: TGTGCCATCAGGCGGGGGCCGACTAATGAAAAACTGTTTTTT
CDR3aa: CAIRRGPTNEKLFF
abundance: few
d_gene: .
v_gene: TRBV10-3
j_gene: TRBJ1-4

CDR3nt: TGTGCCAGCAGCTCCGGGACTTTGAGCAATGAGCAGTTCTTC
CDR3aa: CASSSGTLSNEQFF
abundance: .
d_gene: .
v_gene: TRBV7-3
j_gene: TRBJ2-1

CDR3nt: TGCAGTGCCTCGCCAGGGACTCTGGCTTTCTTT
CDR3aa: CSASPGTLAFF
abundance: .
d_gene: .
v_gene: TRBV20-1
j_gene: TRBJ1-1

CDR3nt: TGTGCCAGCAGCTTACGGGCACTAGCGGCGAGCTCCTACAATGAGCAGTTCTTC
CDR3aa: CASSLRALAASSYNEQFF
abundance: .
d_gene: TRBD2
v_gene: TRBV11-2
j_gene: TRBJ2-1

CDR3nt: TGTGCCAGCAGGAACAGGTTAAACAATGAGCAGTTCTTC
CDR3aa: CASRNRLNNEQFF
abundance: .
d_gene: .
v_gene: TRBV28
j_gene: TRBJ2-1

CDR3nt: TGTGCCACCAGTGGTAGTAGCGGGAGTTTCAATGAGCAGTTCTTC
CDR3aa: CATSGSSGSFNEQFF
abundance: .
d_gene: TRBD2
v_gene: TRBV24-1
j_gene: TRBJ2-1

CDR3nt: TGTGCCAGTAGTATAAAGGGGTATGGCTACACCTTC
CDR3aa: CASSIKGYGYTF
abundance: few
d_gene: .
v_gene: TRBV19
j_gene: TRBJ1-2

CDR3nt: TGTGCCAGCAGCCCATACAGGGAAGCTTTCTTT
CDR3aa: CASSPYREAFF
abundance: .
d_gene: .
v_gene: TRBV7-9
j_gene: TRBJ1-1

CDR3nt: TGTGCCAGCAGTGTAATTAGCGGGAGGGTCACAGATACGCAGTATTTT
CDR3aa: CASSVISGRVTDTQYF
abundance: few
d_gene: TRBD2
v_gene: TRBV28
j_gene: TRBJ2-3

CDR3nt: TGCAGTGCTAGGGCTAGCGAGCAGTTCTTC
CDR3aa: CSARASEQFF
abundance: .
d_gene: .
v_gene: TRBV20-1
j_gene: TRBJ2-1

CDR3nt: TGTGCCAGTACCCTGGAAGGGGGGCCCCAGCATTTT
CDR3aa: CASTLEGGPQHF
abundance: .
d_gene: .
v_gene: TRBV19
j_gene: TRBJ1-5

CDR3nt: TGTGCCAGCGGGGGGAGCAGGCTTGATACGCAGTATTTT
CDR3aa: CASGGSRLDTQYF
abundance: .
d_gene: .
v_gene: TRBV28
j_gene: TRBJ2-3

CDR3nt: TGTGCCAGCAGCGCCCCGGGACAGTCCCATGAAAAACTGTTTTTT
CDR3aa: CASSAPGQSHEKLFF
abundance: .
d_gene: TRBD1
v_gene: TRBV9
j_gene: TRBJ1-4

CDR3nt: TGTGCCAGCAAATGGTACGGGCAGGGGGATTCACCCCTCCACTTT
CDR3aa: CASKWYGQGDSPLHF
abundance: .
d_gene: TRBD1
v_gene: TRBV6-5
j_gene: TRBJ1-6

CDR3nt: TGTGCCAGCACCCTCACCGGGGAAAAACTGTTTTTT
CDR3aa: CASTLTGEKLFF
abundance: few
d_gene: .
v_gene: TRBV12-3/TRBV12-4
j_gene: TRBJ1-4

CDR3nt: TGTGCCAGCAGTTTACGCGGGACGGGGAACACTGAAGCTTTCTTT
CDR3aa: CASSLRGTGNTEAFF
abundance: .
d_gene: .
v_gene: TRBV28
j_gene: TRBJ1-1

CDR3nt: TGTGCCAGCAGCTTCATAGCGGGGCCAAATGAGCAGTTCTTC
CDR3aa: CASSFIAGPNEQFF
abundance: .
d_gene: TRBD2
v_gene: TRBV7-9
j_gene: TRBJ2-1

CDR3nt: TGTGCCAGCAGCTTAGCCTCGGGGGGCTTTAGGAACACCATATATTTT
CDR3aa: CASSLASGGFRNTIYF
abundance: .
d_gene: .
v_gene: TRBV7-2
j_gene: TRBJ1-3